Each of the 22 T cell receptor beta chains below was sequenced from the same sample in a study of early T cells in non-severe SARS-CoV-2 infection. TCRdb redid the calling of the 5' RACE reads with MiXCR, one entry per CDR3 protein. The sample contains some 28,000 distinct CDR3 sequences, around 4.4% of which appear only once. The sample was whole blood. Every receptor here comes from an adult who was a healthcare worker with PCR-confirmed SARS-CoV-2 infection or an uninfected control (not recorded which).

This clonotype came up many times. The rearrangement links TRBV7-3 to TRBJ2-2; no clear D gene. The V and J ends lost 5 bases and 0 bases respectively, with 7 bases between them. Germline-derived CDR1 and CDR2 are SGHTA and FQGTGA. This CDR3 comprises 14 residues. This chain's CDR3 is CASSTTANTGELFF. In nucleotides, the CDR3 is TGTGCCAGCAGCACCACTGCGAACACCGGGGAGCTGTTTTTT.

The sample holds many counts of this clonotype. The chain links TRBV4-1 to TRBJ1-3; D gene unclear. From germline, CDR1 is MGHRA and CDR2 YSYEKL. The CDR3 spans 16 residues. Trimming pared 0 bases from V and 1 base from J, leaving 10 bases between. Here the CDR3 DNA reads TGCGCCAGCAGCCAAGATGGTTGGGCGTCTGGAAACACCATATATTTT. Translating gives CASSQDGWASGNTIYF.

This clonotype has a count of ten or more. J is TRBJ2-2 and V is TRBV29-1; 11 bases map to TRBD1. The CDR3 contains 15 residues. V trimming: 4 bases; J trimming: 5 bases; junction bases outside the gene matches: 6. Germline V lookup: CDR1 SQVTM, CDR2 ANQGSEA. The CDR3 DNA is TGCAGCGTTGCCCCGGACAGGGGGCGAACCGGGGAGCTGTTTTTT. As protein: CSVAPDRGRTGELFF.

This rearrangement joins TRBV24-1 to TRBJ1-1; 12 bases match TRBD1. V was pared by 5 bases and J by 6 bases, with 3 bases of the junction left unmatched. The CDR3 loop spans 14 amino acids. Germline V lookup: CDR1 KGHDR, CDR2 SFDVKD. The CDR3 coding sequence is TGTGCCACCAGTGGGGACAGGGGGCTCGCTGAAGCTTTCTTT. It yields the protein CATSGDRGLAEAFF.

This clonotype was counted at least ten times. The chain's CDR3 is CASSANQGSEAFF. As DNA, the CDR3 is TGCGCCAGCAGCGCGAACCAGGGTTCTGAAGCTTTCTTT. The chain recombines TRBV5-1 with TRBJ1-1, with TRBD1 as a possible D gene (5 bases). The CDR3 has 13 amino acids. The V and J ends lost 4 bases and 6 bases respectively, with 13 bases between them. CDR1 is SGHRS, CDR2 YFSETQ, per germline.

This clonotype was recorded a few times. The V gene is TRBV29-1, the J gene TRBJ2-1; the D is unclear. Trimming stripped 8 bases from V and 4 bases from J, with 9 bases between. CDR1 is SQVTM and CDR2 is ANQGSEA in the germline V gene. This CDR3 has 11 residues. CDR3 sequence reads: CSYARYNEQFF. The CDR3 nucleotides are TGCAGCTACGCCCGGTACAATGAGCAGTTCTTC.

In its sample, this clonotype was seen many times. The gene calls are TRBV25-1 and TRBJ2-1, with a weak D call TRBD1 (6 bases). V lost 8 bases to trimming and J lost 3 bases, with 17 bases between them. The germline V gene encodes CDR1 MGHDK and CDR2 SYGVNS. The CDR3 consists of 15 residues. The CDR3 reads CASANLGGSYNEQFF. CDR3 in DNA: TGTGCCAGCGCTAATCTAGGGGGAAGCTACAATGAGCAGTTCTTC.

The genes are TRBV28 and TRBJ2-7; D unresolved. The CDR3 loop spans 12 amino acids. Germline CDR1 is MDHEN and CDR2 is SYDVKM. Trimming shortened V by 6 bases and J by 2 bases, and 8 bases separated the two germline ends. CDR3 loop: CASRRQTYEQYF. CDR3 in DNA: TGTGCCAGCAGGCGGCAGACCTACGAGCAGTACTTC.

The chain carries TRBV7-2 and TRBJ2-1; D is undetermined. This CDR3 region has 14 residues. Germline values: CDR1 SGHTA, CDR2 FQGNSA. V gave up 0 bases and J gave up 2 bases, with 5 bases separating them. In DNA form, the CDR3 reads TGTGCCAGCAGCTTAGCACTGGCCTACAATGAGCAGTTCTTC. Translating gives CASSLALAYNEQFF.

There are many counts of this clonotype. This chain connects TRBV5-3 to TRBJ2-1; 11 bases line up with TRBD1. TRBV5-3 is recorded as an ORF, its role being uncertain. V shed 4 bases and J 6 bases; nucleotides not matched to a gene: 15. The CDR3 sequence is 18 residues long. The CDR3 reads CARSLTSSGTGGVNEQFF. The CDR3 DNA reads as TGTGCCAGAAGCCTTACCTCCTCCGGGACAGGGGGGGTCAATGAGCAGTTCTTC.

This clonotype was seen ten or more times. CDR3 residues: CAISDASGLAGSLDEQYF. The CDR3 nucleotides are TGTGCCATCAGTGATGCCTCTGGACTAGCGGGATCCCTGGACGAGCAGTACTTC. The chain joins TRBV10-3 to TRBJ2-7; 12 bases map to TRBD2. Germline-derived CDR1 and CDR2 are ENHRY and SYGVKD. V shed 3 bases, J shed 5 bases, and the junction held 14 bases outside the gene matches. The CDR3 extends over 18 amino acids.

The chain recombines TRBV5-1 with TRBJ2-5; 8 bases match TRBD1. The CDR3 covers 13 residues. Losses at the gene ends were 4 bases for V and 1 base for J; bases not matched to a gene: 0. Germline CDR1 reads SGHRS; CDR2 reads YFSETQ. The CDR3 loop is CASSGQGQETQYF. CDR3 DNA sequence: TGCGCCAGCAGCGGACAGGGCCAAGAGACCCAGTACTTC.

This clonotype occurred a few times. The V and J genes are TRBV4-2 and TRBJ2-7, with D possibly TRBD2 on 5 matching bases. The CDR3 is 12 amino acids. The germline V gene encodes CDR1 LGHNA and CDR2 YNFKEQ. Trimming took 1 base from V and 4 from J, leaving 5 bases between them. The CDR3 DNA follows: TGTGCCAGCAGCCAAGGCGGGTACGAGCAGTACTTC. Residues: CASSQGGYEQYF.

This clonotype has at least ten counts. This rearrangement joins TRBV29-1 to TRBJ2-7; D is possibly TRBD2 (5 bases). CDR1 and CDR2 (germline): SQVTM, ANQGSEA. Trimming shortened V by 4 bases and J by 4 bases, and 14 bases separated the two germline ends. This CDR3 region has 13 residues. CDR3: CSVGLALGYEQYF. CDR3 coding DNA: TGCAGCGTTGGGCTAGCTCTAGGATACGAGCAGTACTTC.

In this sample, this clonotype turned up a few times. This chain connects TRBV6-6 to TRBJ1-6; unclear D gene. Trimming left V 2 bases short and J 8 bases short, with 10 bases between. Germline CDR1 and CDR2: MNHNY and SVGAGI (reference sequence). The CDR3 totals 14 residues. The CDR3 loop reads CASSYRGPDSPLHF. The CDR3 coding sequence is TGTGCCAGCAGTTACCGGGGTCCCGATTCACCCCTCCACTTT.

This clonotype was seen ten or more times. The rearrangement uses TRBV29-1 and TRBJ2-5; no firm D call. Per the germline V gene, CDR1 is SQVTM and CDR2 is ANQGSEA. The CDR3 is 13 amino acids. Trimming stripped 6 bases from V and 0 bases from J, with 11 bases between. DNA of the CDR3: TGCAGCGTGGGGTCAGGAAACCAAGAGACCCAGTACTTC. Translated: CSVGSGNQETQYF.

This clonotype was detected ten times or more. V gene TRBV29-1 combines with J gene TRBJ2-1, with no clear D. The CDR3 extends over 13 amino acids. Germline CDR1 SQVTM, CDR2 ANQGSEA. Trimming cost V 4 bases and J 7 bases, with 14 bases left between them. CDR3 loop: CSVVVAQWNEQFF. For the CDR3, the DNA is TGCAGCGTTGTGGTAGCTCAGTGGAATGAGCAGTTCTTC.

In this sample, this clonotype turned up many times. J is TRBJ2-1 and V is TRBV20-1, with 11 bases matching TRBD2. The CDR3 runs 16 residues. Germline assignment: CDR1 DFQATT and CDR2 SNEGSKA (reference sequence). With V trimmed by 1 base and J by 7 bases, 9 bases remained unmatched. The CDR3 nucleotides are TGCAGTGCTAGAGTCCCCGGGACTAGCGGTAGGAATGAGCAGTTCTTC. Translating it yields CSARVPGTSGRNEQFF.

This clonotype was recorded a few times. The chain joins TRBV4-2 to TRBJ2-3, with 13 nucleotides matching TRBD2. With V trimmed by 7 bases and J by 0 bases, 7 bases remained unmatched. Germline values: CDR1 LGHNA, CDR2 YNFKEQ. The CDR3 contains 17 residues. CDR3: CASTLGTSGTSTDTQYF. The CDR3 DNA reads TGTGCCAGCACCCTCGGGACTAGCGGGACCAGCACAGATACGCAGTATTTT.

This clonotype was counted many times. The J gene is TRBJ2-1, the V gene TRBV10-2; no reliable D call. The V gene's germline CDR1 is WSHSY and CDR2 SAAADI. The CDR3 sequence is 13 residues long. Deletions cut 1 base from V and 10 bases from J, with 11 bases between. CDR3 in amino acids: CASSELASSEQFF. The CDR3 DNA sequence: TGCGCCAGCAGTGAGTTGGCCAGCTCGGAGCAGTTCTTC.

This rearrangement joins TRBV18 to TRBJ1-1; a possible D gene is TRBD1 (6 bases). This CDR3 comprises 15 residues. Germline assignment: CDR1 KGHSH and CDR2 LQKENI. Trimming cost V 2 bases and J 0 bases, with 10 bases left between them. CDR3: CASSPGQRMNTEAFF. CDR3 nucleotides: TGTGCCAGCTCACCAGGACAGCGTATGAACACTGAAGCTTTCTTT.

This clonotype has ten or more counts. The chain combines TRBV4-2 with TRBJ1-2; D not resolved. The ends were cut back, 0 bases at V and 3 bases at J, with 5 bases in the middle. The CDR3 has 13 amino acids. CDR1 is LGHNA and CDR2 is YNFKEQ in the germline V gene. CDR3 amino acids: CASSQETDYGYTF. CDR3 DNA sequence: TGTGCCAGCAGCCAAGAAACGGACTATGGCTACACCTTC.